The T cell receptor (beta chain) under discussion was sequenced for a study of blood T cells in healthy people across ages. Study-level information: Template switching recovered approximately one barcoded beta molecule for every two T cells.

It was with a sample-barcoded 5' primer and a J-beta primer mix that a second PCR of about 6 to 12 cycles was run. TCRdb fed the 5' RACE reads into MiXCR, producing one record per CDR3 protein. The data show 650,000 to 1,000,000 distinct CDR3 sequences, around 34% seen once. Points on this clonotype: Its target is unknown.

Study-wide results and limits: Both naive CD4+ cell counts and diversity were greater in long-lived donors than in aged donors. Unknown CMV status may confound age-related changes in expanded clones. Per million T cells, the diversity of TCR beta decreased roughly linearly as age advanced.

The germline gives CDR1 MGHDK, CDR2 SYGVNS. CDR3 length: 14 amino acids. With 0 bases removed from V and 5 bases from J, the gap between germline ends came to 8 bases. The V call is TRBV25-1, the J call TRBJ2-1; D is unclear. This sequence was found in a young man in good health. The specimen sequenced was blood. The CDR3 reads CASSEYITDNEQFF. The CDR3 bases are TGTGCCAGCAGTGAATATATCACAGACAATGAGCAGTTCTTC.